The count of the clone carrying this T cell receptor beta chain is one. The target antigen is unknown. The germline V and J ends were trimmed by 1 base and 2 bases, with 16 bases remaining between them. The CDR3 extends over 17 amino acids. Germline V lookup: CDR1 MGHRA, CDR2 YSYEKL. This sample is drawn from a study of cytomegalovirus exposure and HLA in healthy donors. The study, taken as a whole, reports: In vitro experiments confirmed that a few CMV-associated chains were specific for CMV antigens. Reports described diagnosis of cytomegalovirus status by the classifier as highly specific and sensitive.

PCR was performed using 60 Vbeta and 13 Jbeta primers. Generated by immunoSEQ multiplex PCR, the TCRdb table keeps only in-frame clones and is missing some. Among roughly 150,000 clones listed, 82% were seen once. The V gene is TRBV4-1, the J gene TRBJ2-3; TRBD1 might be the D (6 bases). Material: PBMCs. This TCR was sampled from a man under 40 in good health and CMV-seropositive. The CDR3, as DNA: TGCGCCAGCAGCCAAGGGGGCCTCCGGGACAACACAGATACGCAGTATTTT. Translation gives CASSQGGLRDNTDTQYF.